The clone carrying this T cell receptor (beta chain) was detected a few times. Its cognate antigen is unknown. This sample is part of a study of beta chain features in type 1 diabetes. Study-level findings and limits: When Type 1 diabetes patients were examined, their TCRB CDR3s proved moderately but significantly shorter in all four CD4+ subsets. Any HLA effect on TCRB rearrangement was left unresolved by small sub-analyses.

Every isolated RNA sample was fully reverse transcribed, so sequencing captured expressed TCRB transcripts. TCRdb's table, derived via immunoSEQ multiplex PCR, lists solely in-frame clones and lacks some. This table holds a few hundred thousand clones, around 12% found once. All sorted populations exceeded 95% purity. Sequencing was carried out using naive CD4+ T cells from blood. The clonotype originates from a woman aged 18-35 years with type 1 diabetes.

The CDR3 DNA reads as TGCAGCGTTGAGGATGTAGGGGCTGAAGCTTTCTTT. This translates into CSVEDVGAEAFF. This chain links TRBV29-1 with TRBJ1-1, with D maybe TRBD1 (5 bases). This CDR3 is built from 12 residues. The V end was cut by 3 bases, the J end by 6 bases, with 11 bases between. Germline-derived CDR1 and CDR2 are SQVTM and ANQGSEA.